This TCR beta chain was found in a study of OX40 agonist ivuxolimab in advanced cancers. The germline CDR1 and CDR2 sequences are MNHNS and SASEGT. Losses at the gene ends were 6 bases for V and 0 bases for J; bases not matched to a gene: 3. The CDR3 contains 14 residues. Sequencing used immunoSEQ multiplex PCR; TCRdb keeps in-frame clones, though not all of them. Of some 39,000 clones in the sample, approximately 79% were seen once. The specimen comprised CD4+ or CD8+ T cells sorted from blood, sampled in a trial of the OX40 agonist ivuxolimab. The V call is TRBV6-1, the J call TRBJ2-5; 8 nucleotides match TRBD1. This clonotype was sampled from an adult with an advanced solid tumor such as melanoma, head and neck, liver or kidney cancer. Here the CDR3 DNA reads TGTGCCAGCAGAAGACAGGGGTACCAAGAGACCCAGTACTTC. Its protein product is CASRRQGYQETQYF.